The 23 T cell receptor beta chains below were found in one sample sequenced in a study of blood T cell repertoires in COVID-19 (TCRdb year 2020). The library was prepared using the immunoSEQ multiplex PCR assay. In its TCRdb copy, this immuneACCESS table keeps in-frame sequences only and misses some clones. Where compared with another copy, unresolved V genes explain less than half of these, and the others have no known cause. The sample profile shows approximately 200,000 clones; around 85% of them were found once. 18% of the sample goes to the ten largest clones. The sample was PBMCs or T cells enriched from blood (not recorded which). Every receptor here comes from a middle-aged man who had recovered from COVID-19.

This clone was seen only a few times. The chain uses TRBV7-9 and TRBJ1-1; no reliable D call. Germline values: CDR1 SEHNR, CDR2 FQNEAQ (reference sequence). The CDR3 length is 13 residues. V was trimmed by 1 base and J by 0 bases, leaving 3 bases between them. The chain's CDR3 is CASSLDMNTEAFF. Written as DNA, the CDR3 is TGTGCCAGCAGCTTAGACATGAACACTGAAGCTTTCTTT.

The gene calls are TRBV18 and TRBJ2-5, with TRBD2 matching over 8 bases. From germline, CDR1 is KGHSH and CDR2 LQKENI. The CDR3 sequence is 16 residues long. V lost 1 base, J lost 5 bases, and 9 bases stayed unmatched. This CDR3 reads CASSPRSGSGVETQYF. The CDR3 DNA follows: TGTGCCAGCTCACCACGGAGCGGGAGTGGTGTTGAGACCCAGTACTTC.

The rearrangement uses TRBV7-2 and TRBJ1-6; 8 positions match TRBD1. Trimming cost V 1 base and J 5 bases; bases outside gene matches: 1. The CDR3 is 15 residues long. Germline V CDR1 and CDR2: SGHTA, FQGNSA. The CDR3 sequence: CASSLGQGNNSPLHF. CDR3 in DNA: TGTGCCAGCAGCTTAGGACAGGGGAATAATTCACCCCTCCACTTT.

V usage is TRBV6-5 and J usage is TRBJ1-1, with D perhaps matching TRBD1 (6 bases). V lost 5 bases, J lost 1 base, and 8 bases lay in between. The CDR3 runs 13 residues. The germline V gene encodes CDR1 MNHEY and CDR2 SVGAGI. In DNA, the CDR3 is TGTGCCAGCAGTCAACAGGGGAACACTGAAGCTTTCTTT. Its translation: CASSQQGNTEAFF.

The rearrangement links TRBV11-2 to TRBJ2-3; no definite D call. V was shortened by 5 bases and J by 2 bases, with 8 bases between the two germline ends. Germline lookup yields CDR1 SGHAT and CDR2 FQNNGV. The CDR3 totals 13 residues. Here the CDR3 reads CASSQNPTDTQYF. The CDR3 nucleotides read TGTGCCAGCAGCCAGAATCCCACAGATACGCAGTATTTT.

The chain uses TRBV18 and TRBJ2-1, with 9 bases fitting TRBD1. The CDR3 contains 16 residues. The trim removed 0 bases at V and 3 bases at J, leaving 3 bases unmatched. Germline CDR1 is KGHSH and CDR2 is LQKENI. The CDR3 coding sequence is TGTGCCAGCTCACCACCGACGACAGGGGGCTACAATGAGCAGTTCTTC. As protein: CASSPPTTGGYNEQFF.

The V call is TRBV29-1, the J call TRBJ2-1; D remains ambiguous. With 0 bases removed from V and 0 bases from J, the gap between germline ends came to 12 bases. Per germline, CDR1 SQVTM and CDR2 ANQGSEA. The CDR3 is 16 amino acids. CDR3 nucleotide sequence: TGCAGCGTTGAAGATCGCAAGCCCGGCTCCTACAATGAGCAGTTCTTC. Translating gives CSVEDRKPGSYNEQFF.

This sequence joins TRBV23-1 and TRBJ2-7; tentative D call: TRBD2 (5 bases). TRBV23-1 is flagged as an ORF with uncertain function. The CDR3 has 16 residues. V lost 0 bases and J 0 bases, leaving 12 bases between the germline ends. The CDR3 region is CASSQSRGFNSYEQYF. The CDR3 DNA is TGCGCCAGCAGTCAATCTAGAGGGTTCAACTCCTACGAGCAGTACTTC.

The chain has TRBV6-5 and TRBJ2-5; 8 bases map to TRBD2. This CDR3 comprises 15 residues. Germline-derived CDR1 and CDR2 are MNHEY and SVGAGI. V shed 5 bases and J 2 bases; nucleotides not matched to a gene: 7. The CDR3 nucleotides read TGTGCCAGCAGTATCCCGGGACTAGGTCAAGAGACCCAGTACTTC. Encoded protein: CASSIPGLGQETQYF.

The table lists this clone with a few counts. The rearrangement joins TRBV6-4 to TRBJ2-1; TRBD1 is a possible D gene (5 bases). CDR3 length: 13 amino acids. The V and J ends lost 3 bases and 9 bases respectively, with 12 bases between them. Per the germline V gene, CDR1 is MRHNA and CDR2 is SNTAGT. The CDR3 loop reads CASSERTSGEQFF. DNA of the CDR3: TGTGCCAGCAGTGAGCGGACATCGGGTGAGCAGTTCTTC.

This chain links TRBV21-1 with TRBJ2-7; TRBD1, as called in the table, went unchecked against the DNA. TRBV21-1 is flagged as a pseudogene. The CDR3 is made up of 15 amino acids. CDR3 bases: TGTGCCAGCAGCAAAGTTTCGGACAGCTCCTACGAGCAGTACTTC. Translation: CASSKVSDSSYEQYF.

The rearrangement joins TRBV27 to TRBJ1-4; weak D call: TRBD1 (6 bases). Germline CDR1 and CDR2: MNHEY and SMNVEV (reference sequence). The CDR3 has 14 amino acids. Trimming cost V 2 bases and J 7 bases, with 11 bases left between them. The CDR3 reads CASSLTGNSEKLFF. The DNA of the CDR3 is TGTGCCAGCAGTTTAACAGGGAACAGTGAAAAACTGTTTTTT.

The V gene is TRBV27, the J gene TRBJ2-5, with 11 nucleotides matching TRBD2. The CDR3 covers 14 residues. CDR1 is MNHEY, CDR2 SMNVEV, per germline (reference sequence). V lost 5 bases and J lost 4; bases outside the gene matches: 3. CDR3 DNA: TGTGCCAGCAGTCCAGGGACTAGCGGAGAGACCCAGTACTTC. Its translation is CASSPGTSGETQYF.

This chain connects TRBV6-5 to TRBJ2-5; D might be TRBD1 (6 bases). Trimming pared 0 bases from V and 2 bases from J, leaving 13 bases between. This CDR3 is 16 amino acids long. Germline V gene data show CDR1 as MNHEY and CDR2 as SVGAGI. The CDR3 protein is CASSYSGQRTQETQYF. Written as DNA, the CDR3 is TGTGCCAGCAGTTACTCCGGACAGAGAACACAAGAGACCCAGTACTTC.

This rearrangement joins TRBV6-5 to TRBJ1-3; the D gene is possibly TRBD1 (6 bases). Trimming removed 4 bases from V and 2 bases from J, with 9 bases in between. Germline-derived CDR1 and CDR2 are MNHEY and SVGAGI. This CDR3 comprises 14 residues. The CDR3 loop is CASSSGTTGNTIYF. The CDR3 DNA reads TGTGCCAGCAGTTCAGGGACAACTGGAAACACCATATATTTT.

V usage is TRBV18 and J usage is TRBJ1-1; no clear D. Deletions cut 6 bases from V and 1 base from J, with 12 bases between. The CDR3 has 14 amino acids. The germline CDR1 and CDR2 sequences are KGHSH and LQKENI. CDR3 sequence: CASSPAAGNTEAFF. In nucleotides, the CDR3 is TGTGCCAGCTCGCCCGCGGCGGGGAACACTGAAGCTTTCTTT. Complete variable domain (other parts from reference TRBV18 and TRBJ1-1): NAGVMQNPRHLVRRRGQEARLRCSPMKGHSHVYWYRQLPEEGLKFMVYLQKENIIDESGMPKERFSAEFPKEGPSILRIQQVVRGDSAAYFCASSPAAGNTEAFFGQGTRLTVV.

This rearrangement joins TRBV4-1 to TRBJ1-2, with TRBD1 matching over 7 bases. The germline V gene has CDR1 MGHRA and CDR2 YSYEKL. The ends lost 0 bases at V and 7 bases at J; junction bases unmatched: 11. This CDR3 is built from 16 residues. CDR3 protein: CASSQDQGVGGRGYTF. In DNA form, the CDR3 reads TGCGCCAGCAGCCAAGATCAGGGGGTAGGGGGCCGTGGCTACACCTTC.

This chain uses TRBV6-2 or TRBV6-3 with TRBJ1-1; no definite D call. This CDR3 region has 15 residues. Trimming removed 5 bases at V and 4 bases at J, with 17 bases between. Germline V CDR1 and CDR2: MNHEY, SVGEGT. The CDR3 DNA sequence: TGTGCCAGCAGTCGAGCCATTGACATCGGCACTGAAGCTTTCTTT. It encodes CASSRAIDIGTEAFF.

The chain links TRBV4-1 to TRBJ2-5; 11 nucleotides agree with TRBD2. The CDR3 loop spans 15 amino acids. Looked up from germline, CDR1 is MGHRA and CDR2 is YSYEKL. With 4 bases clipped from V and 2 bases from J, the junction kept 3 bases outside the gene matches. In nucleotides, the CDR3 is TGCGCCAGCAGCCTACGACTAGCGGGACAAGAGACCCAGTACTTC. This codes for CASSLRLAGQETQYF.

The chain couples TRBV2 to TRBJ2-4; 7 positions agree with TRBD2. The germline V gene has CDR1 SNHLY and CDR2 FYNNEI. The V segment lost 5 bases and the J segment 0 bases; nucleotides outside the gene matches: 10. The CDR3 has 17 residues. CDR3 loop: CASSHQTRGVAKNIQYF. In DNA form, the CDR3 reads TGTGCCAGCAGTCATCAAACCCGGGGGGTAGCCAAAAACATTCAGTACTTC.

In its sample, this clone was seen a few times. The chain combines TRBV3-1 (or the pseudogene TRBV3-2) with TRBJ2-7; maybe TRBD1 (5 bases). Trimming removed 3 bases from V and 6 bases from J, with 18 bases in between. Per the germline V gene, CDR1 is LGHDT and CDR2 is YNNKEL (reference sequence). This CDR3 comprises 15 residues. The CDR3: CASSQGRGDLGEQYF. The CDR3 DNA follows: TGTGCCAGCAGCCAGGGAAGGGGCGATCTCGGCGAGCAGTACTTC.

The J gene is TRBJ1-2, the V gene TRBV7-9; 7 bases line up with TRBD1. Per the germline V gene, CDR1 is SEHNR and CDR2 is FQNEAQ (reference sequence). V shed 4 bases, J shed 4 bases, and the junction held 15 bases outside the gene matches. The CDR3 extends over 17 amino acids. The CDR3 reads CASSSAGTEAHLYGYTF. CDR3 nucleotides: TGTGCCAGCAGCTCAGCCGGGACAGAGGCCCACCTCTATGGCTACACCTTC.

This clone has more than one count but fewer than ten. The V call is TRBV27, the J call TRBJ2-1, with 15 bases aligning to TRBD2. This CDR3 is 19 amino acids long. V lost 3 bases, J lost 9 bases, and 15 bases stayed unmatched. Looked up from germline, CDR1 is MNHEY and CDR2 is SMNVEV (reference sequence). In DNA, the CDR3 is TGTGCCAGCAGTTTCACCGGGACTAGCGGGAGGAAAGGATTTGGTGAGCAGTTCTTC. Its translation: CASSFTGTSGRKGFGEQFF.